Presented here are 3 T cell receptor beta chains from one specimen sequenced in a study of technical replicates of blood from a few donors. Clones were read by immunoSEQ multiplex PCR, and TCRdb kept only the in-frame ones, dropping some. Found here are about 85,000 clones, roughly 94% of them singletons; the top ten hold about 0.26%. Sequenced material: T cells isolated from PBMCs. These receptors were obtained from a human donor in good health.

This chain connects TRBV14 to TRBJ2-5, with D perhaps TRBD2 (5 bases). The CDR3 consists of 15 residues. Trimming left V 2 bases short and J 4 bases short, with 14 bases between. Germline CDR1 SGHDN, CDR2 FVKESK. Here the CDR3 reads CASSQNDPRGETQYF. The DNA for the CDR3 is TGTGCCAGCAGCCAAAATGACCCCCGGGGAGAGACCCAGTACTTC.

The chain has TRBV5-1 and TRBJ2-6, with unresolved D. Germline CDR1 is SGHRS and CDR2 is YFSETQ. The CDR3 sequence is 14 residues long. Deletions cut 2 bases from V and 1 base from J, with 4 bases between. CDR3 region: CASSFASGANVLTF. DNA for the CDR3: TGCGCCAGCAGCTTCGCGTCTGGGGCCAACGTCCTGACTTTC.

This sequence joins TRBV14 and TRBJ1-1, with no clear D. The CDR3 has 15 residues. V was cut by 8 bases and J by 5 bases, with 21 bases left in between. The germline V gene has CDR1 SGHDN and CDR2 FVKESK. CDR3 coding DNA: TGTGCCAGCTCAGCCAGTCTTATAGGAGGAACTGAAGCTTTCTTT. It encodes CASSASLIGGTEAFF.